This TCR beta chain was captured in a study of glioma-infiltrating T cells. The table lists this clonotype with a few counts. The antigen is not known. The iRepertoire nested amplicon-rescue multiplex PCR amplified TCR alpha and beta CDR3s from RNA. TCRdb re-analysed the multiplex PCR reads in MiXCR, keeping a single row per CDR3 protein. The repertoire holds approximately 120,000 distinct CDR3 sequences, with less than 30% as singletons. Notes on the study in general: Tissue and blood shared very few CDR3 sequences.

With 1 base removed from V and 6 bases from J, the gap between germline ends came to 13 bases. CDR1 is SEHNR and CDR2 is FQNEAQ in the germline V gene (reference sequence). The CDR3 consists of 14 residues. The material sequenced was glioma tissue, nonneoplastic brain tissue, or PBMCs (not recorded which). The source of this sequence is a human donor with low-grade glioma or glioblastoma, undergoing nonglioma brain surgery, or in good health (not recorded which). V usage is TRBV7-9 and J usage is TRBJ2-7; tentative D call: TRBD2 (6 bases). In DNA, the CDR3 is TGTGCCAGCAGCTTAGTGGCAGCGGGCGGCGAGCAGTACTTC. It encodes CASSLVAAGGEQYF.